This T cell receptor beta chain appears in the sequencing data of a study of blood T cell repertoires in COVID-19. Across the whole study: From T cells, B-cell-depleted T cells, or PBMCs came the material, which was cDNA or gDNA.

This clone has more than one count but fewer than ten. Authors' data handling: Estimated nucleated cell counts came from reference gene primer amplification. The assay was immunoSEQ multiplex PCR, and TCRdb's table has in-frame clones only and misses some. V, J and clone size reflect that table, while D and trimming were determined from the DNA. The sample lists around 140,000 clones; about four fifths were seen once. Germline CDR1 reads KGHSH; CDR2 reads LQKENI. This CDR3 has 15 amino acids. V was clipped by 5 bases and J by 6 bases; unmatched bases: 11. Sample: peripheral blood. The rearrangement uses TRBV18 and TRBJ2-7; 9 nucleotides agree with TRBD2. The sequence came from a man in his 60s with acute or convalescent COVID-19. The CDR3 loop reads CASSSTWRGGAEQYF. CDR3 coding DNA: TGTGCCAGCTCATCGACTTGGCGGGGGGGCGCCGAGCAGTACTTC. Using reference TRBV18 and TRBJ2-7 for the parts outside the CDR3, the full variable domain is NAGVMQNPRHLVRRRGQEARLRCSPMKGHSHVYWYRQLPEEGLKFMVYLQKENIIDESGMPKERFSAEFPKEGPSILRIQQVVRGDSAAYFCASSSTWRGGAEQYFGPGTRLTVT.